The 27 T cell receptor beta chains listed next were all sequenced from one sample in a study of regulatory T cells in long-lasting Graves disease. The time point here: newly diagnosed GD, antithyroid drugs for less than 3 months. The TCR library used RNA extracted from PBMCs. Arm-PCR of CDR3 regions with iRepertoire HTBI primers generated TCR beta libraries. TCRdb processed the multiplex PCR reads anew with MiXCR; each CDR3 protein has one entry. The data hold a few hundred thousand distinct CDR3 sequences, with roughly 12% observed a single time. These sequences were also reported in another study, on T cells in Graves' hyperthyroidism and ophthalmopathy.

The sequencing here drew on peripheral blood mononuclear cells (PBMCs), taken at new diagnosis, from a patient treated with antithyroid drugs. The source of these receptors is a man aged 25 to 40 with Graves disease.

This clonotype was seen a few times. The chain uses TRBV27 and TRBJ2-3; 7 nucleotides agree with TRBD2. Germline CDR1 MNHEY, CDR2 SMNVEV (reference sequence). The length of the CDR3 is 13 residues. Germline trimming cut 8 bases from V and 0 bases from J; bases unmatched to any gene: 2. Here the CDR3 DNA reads TGTGCCAGCCTAGCGGATAGCACAGATACGCAGTATTTT. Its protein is CASLADSTDTQYF.

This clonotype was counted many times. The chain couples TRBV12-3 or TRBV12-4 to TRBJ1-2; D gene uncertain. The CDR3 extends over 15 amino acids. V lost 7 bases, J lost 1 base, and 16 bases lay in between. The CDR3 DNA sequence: TGTGCCAGCAAGGATTTGAATAGTGTTAACTATGGCTACACCTTC. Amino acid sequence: CASKDLNSVNYGYTF.

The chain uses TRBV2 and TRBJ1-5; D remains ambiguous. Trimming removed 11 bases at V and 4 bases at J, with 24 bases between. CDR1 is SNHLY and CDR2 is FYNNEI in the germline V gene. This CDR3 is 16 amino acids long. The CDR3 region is CAAASDSDGINQPQHF. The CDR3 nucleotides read TGTGCCGCAGCCAGCGATTCGGACGGAATAAATCAGCCCCAGCATTTT.

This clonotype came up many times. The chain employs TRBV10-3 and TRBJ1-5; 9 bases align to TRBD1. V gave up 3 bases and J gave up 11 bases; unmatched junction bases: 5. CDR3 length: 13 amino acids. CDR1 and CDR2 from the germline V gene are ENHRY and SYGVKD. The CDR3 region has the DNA TGTGCCATCAGTGAAACAGGGGGCGCGGCCCAGCATTTT. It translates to CAISETGGAAQHF.

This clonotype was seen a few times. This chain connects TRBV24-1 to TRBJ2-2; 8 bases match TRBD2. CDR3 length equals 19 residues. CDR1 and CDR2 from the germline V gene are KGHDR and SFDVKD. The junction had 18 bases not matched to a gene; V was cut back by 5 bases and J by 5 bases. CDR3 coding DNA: TGTGCCACCAGTGGCCCACCGGCACCGGGACTAGTATTGACCGGGGAGCTGTTTTTT. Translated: CATSGPPAPGLVLTGELFF.

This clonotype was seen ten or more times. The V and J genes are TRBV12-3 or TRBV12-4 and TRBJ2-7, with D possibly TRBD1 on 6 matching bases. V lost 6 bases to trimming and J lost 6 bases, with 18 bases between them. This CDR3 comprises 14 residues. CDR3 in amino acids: CASRPGAEWAEQYF. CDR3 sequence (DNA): TGTGCCAGCAGGCCAGGGGCCGAGTGGGCCGAGCAGTACTTC.

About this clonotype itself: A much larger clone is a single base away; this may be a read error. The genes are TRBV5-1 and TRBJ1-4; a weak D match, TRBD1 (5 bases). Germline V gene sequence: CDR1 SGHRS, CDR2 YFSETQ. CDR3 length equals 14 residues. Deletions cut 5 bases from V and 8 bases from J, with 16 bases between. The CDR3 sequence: CASSSRGVGEKLFF. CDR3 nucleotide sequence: TGCGCCAGCAGTTCTAGGGGAGTAGGCGAAAAACTGTTTTTT.

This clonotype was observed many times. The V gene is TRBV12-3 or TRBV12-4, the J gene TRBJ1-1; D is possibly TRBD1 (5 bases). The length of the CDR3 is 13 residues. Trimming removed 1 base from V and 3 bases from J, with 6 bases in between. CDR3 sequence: CASSLGGDTEAFF. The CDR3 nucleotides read TGTGCCAGCAGTTTAGGGGGGGACACTGAAGCTTTCTTT.

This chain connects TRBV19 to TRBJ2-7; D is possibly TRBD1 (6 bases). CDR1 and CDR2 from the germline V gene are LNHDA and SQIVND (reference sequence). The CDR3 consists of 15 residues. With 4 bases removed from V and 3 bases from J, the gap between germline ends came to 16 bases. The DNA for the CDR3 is TGTGCCAGTAGTACGGGCCCGACAGGCCTCTACGAGCAGTACTTC. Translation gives CASSTGPTGLYEQYF.

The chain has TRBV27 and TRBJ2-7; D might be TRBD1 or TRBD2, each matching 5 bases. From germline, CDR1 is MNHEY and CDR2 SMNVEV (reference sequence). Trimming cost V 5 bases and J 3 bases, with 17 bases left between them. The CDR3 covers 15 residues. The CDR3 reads CASSPWDAALYEQYF. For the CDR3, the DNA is TGTGCCAGCAGTCCCTGGGACGCGGCGCTCTACGAGCAGTACTTC.

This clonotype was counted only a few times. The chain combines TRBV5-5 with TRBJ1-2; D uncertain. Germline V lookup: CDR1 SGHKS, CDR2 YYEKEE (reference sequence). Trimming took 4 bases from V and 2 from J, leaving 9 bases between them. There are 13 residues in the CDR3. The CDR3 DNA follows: TGTGCCAGCAGCGAGGACGGCAACTATGGCTACACCTTC. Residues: CASSEDGNYGYTF.

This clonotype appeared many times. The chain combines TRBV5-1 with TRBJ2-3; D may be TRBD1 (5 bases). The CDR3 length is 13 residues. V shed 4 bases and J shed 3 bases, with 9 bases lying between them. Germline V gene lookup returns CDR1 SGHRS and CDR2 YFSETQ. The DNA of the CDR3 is TGCGCCAGCAGCCCCGACAGTACAGATACGCAGTATTTT. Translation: CASSPDSTDTQYF.

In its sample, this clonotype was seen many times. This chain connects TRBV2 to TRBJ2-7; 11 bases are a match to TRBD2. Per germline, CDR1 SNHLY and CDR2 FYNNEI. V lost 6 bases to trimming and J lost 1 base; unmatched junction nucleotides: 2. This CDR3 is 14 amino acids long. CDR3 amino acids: CASRGTSGSYEQYF. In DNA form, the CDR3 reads TGTGCCAGCAGGGGGACTAGCGGATCCTACGAGCAGTACTTC.

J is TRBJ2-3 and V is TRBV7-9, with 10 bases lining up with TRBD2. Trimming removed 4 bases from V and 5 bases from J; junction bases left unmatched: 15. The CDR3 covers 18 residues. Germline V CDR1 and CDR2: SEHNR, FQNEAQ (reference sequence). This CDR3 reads CASSSPYFKREGKDTQYF. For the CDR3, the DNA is TGTGCCAGCAGCTCCCCCTATTTCAAGCGGGAGGGTAAAGATACGCAGTATTTT.

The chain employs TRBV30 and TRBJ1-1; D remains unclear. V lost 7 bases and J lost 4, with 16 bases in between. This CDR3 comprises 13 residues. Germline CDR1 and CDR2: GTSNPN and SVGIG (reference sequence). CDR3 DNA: TGTGCCTCAACCGGGCCCTCGGGCACTGAAGCTTTCTTT. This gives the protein CASTGPSGTEAFF.

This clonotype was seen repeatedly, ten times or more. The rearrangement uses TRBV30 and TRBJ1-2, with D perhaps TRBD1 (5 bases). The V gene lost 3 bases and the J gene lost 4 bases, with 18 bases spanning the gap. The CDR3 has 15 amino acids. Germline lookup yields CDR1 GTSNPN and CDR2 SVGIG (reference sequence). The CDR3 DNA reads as TGTGCCTGGAGGGCCGGGTCAGGGACGGGCTATGGCTACACCTTC. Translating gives CAWRAGSGTGYGYTF.

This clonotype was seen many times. DNA of the CDR3: TGCGCCAGCAGCGTCTGGTGGCAGGGAGGGACCGGGGAGCTGTTTTTT. Protein product: CASSVWWQGGTGELFF. The chain links TRBV5-1 to TRBJ2-2; 7 nucleotides line up with TRBD2. This CDR3 region has 16 residues. V lost 4 bases and J lost 5; bases outside the gene matches: 11. CDR1 and CDR2 (germline): SGHRS, YFSETQ.

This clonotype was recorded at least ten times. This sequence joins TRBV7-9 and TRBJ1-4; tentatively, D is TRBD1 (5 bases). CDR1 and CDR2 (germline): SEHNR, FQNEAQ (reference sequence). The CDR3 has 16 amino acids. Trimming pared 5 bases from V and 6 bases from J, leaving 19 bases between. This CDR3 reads CASSATGGTPDEKLFF. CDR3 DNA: TGTGCCAGCAGCGCCACCGGGGGGACCCCTGATGAAAAACTGTTTTTT.

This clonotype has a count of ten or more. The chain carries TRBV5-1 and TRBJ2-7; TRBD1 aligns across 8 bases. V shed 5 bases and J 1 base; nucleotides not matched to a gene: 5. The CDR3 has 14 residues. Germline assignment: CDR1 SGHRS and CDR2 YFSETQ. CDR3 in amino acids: CASSIDRGSYEQYF. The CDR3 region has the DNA TGCGCCAGCAGTATTGACAGGGGTTCCTACGAGCAGTACTTC.

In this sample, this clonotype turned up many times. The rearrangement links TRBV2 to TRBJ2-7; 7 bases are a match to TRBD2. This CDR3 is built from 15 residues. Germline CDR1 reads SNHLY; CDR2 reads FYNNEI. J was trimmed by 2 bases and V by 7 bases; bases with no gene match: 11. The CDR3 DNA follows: TGTGCCAGCACCGGCGCCGAGCGGGAAACCTACGAGCAGTACTTC. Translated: CASTGAERETYEQYF. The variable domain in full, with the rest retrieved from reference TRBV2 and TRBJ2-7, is EPEVTQTPSHQVTQMGQEVILRCVPISNHLYFYWYRQILGQKVEFLVSFYNNEISEKSEIFDDQFSVERPDGSNFTLKIRSTKLEDSAMYFCASTGAERETYEQYFGPGTRLTVT.

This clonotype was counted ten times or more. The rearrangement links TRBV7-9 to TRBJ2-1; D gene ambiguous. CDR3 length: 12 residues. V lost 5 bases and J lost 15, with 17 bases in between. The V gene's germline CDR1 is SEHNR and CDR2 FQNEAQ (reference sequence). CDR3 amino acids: CASSQEAEWTFF. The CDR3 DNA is TGTGCCAGCAGCCAAGAGGCGGAATGGACGTTCTTC.

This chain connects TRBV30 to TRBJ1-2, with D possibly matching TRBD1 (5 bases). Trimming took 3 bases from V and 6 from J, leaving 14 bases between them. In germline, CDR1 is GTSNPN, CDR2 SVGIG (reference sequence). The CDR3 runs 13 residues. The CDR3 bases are TGTGCCTGGAGCGAGACGTGGGGGGATGGCTACACCTTC. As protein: CAWSETWGDGYTF.

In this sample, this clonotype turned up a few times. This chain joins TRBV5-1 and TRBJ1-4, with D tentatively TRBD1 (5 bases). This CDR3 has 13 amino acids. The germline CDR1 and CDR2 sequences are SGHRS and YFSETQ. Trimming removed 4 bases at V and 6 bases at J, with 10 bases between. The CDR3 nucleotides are TGCGCCAGCAGCCCTGGGACGGATGAAAAACTGTTTTTT. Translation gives CASSPGTDEKLFF.

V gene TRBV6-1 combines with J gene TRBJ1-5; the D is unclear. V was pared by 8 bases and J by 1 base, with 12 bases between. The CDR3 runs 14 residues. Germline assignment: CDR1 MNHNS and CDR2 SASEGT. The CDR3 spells CASQADYSNQPQHF. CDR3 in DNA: TGTGCCAGCCAGGCGGATTACAGCAATCAGCCCCAGCATTTT.

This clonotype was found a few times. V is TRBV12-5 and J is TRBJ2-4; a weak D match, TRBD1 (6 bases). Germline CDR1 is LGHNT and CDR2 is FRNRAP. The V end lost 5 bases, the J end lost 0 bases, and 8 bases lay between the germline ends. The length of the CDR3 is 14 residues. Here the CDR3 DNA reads TGTGCTAGTGGTGGACAGACAGCCAAAAACATTCAGTACTTC. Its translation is CASGGQTAKNIQYF. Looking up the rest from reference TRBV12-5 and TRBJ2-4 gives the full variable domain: DARVTQTPRHKVTEMGQEVTMRCQPILGHNTVFWYRQTMMQGLELLAYFRNRAPLDDSGMPKDRFSAEMPDATLATLKIQPSEPRDSAVYFCASGGQTAKNIQYFGAGTRLSVL.

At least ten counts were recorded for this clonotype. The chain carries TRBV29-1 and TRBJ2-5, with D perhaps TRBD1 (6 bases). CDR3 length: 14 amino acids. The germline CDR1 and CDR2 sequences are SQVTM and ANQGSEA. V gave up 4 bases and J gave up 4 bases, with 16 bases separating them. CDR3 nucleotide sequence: TGCAGCGTTGCCCCCCTAGGGGGACGAGAGACCCAGTACTTC. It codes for CSVAPLGGRETQYF.

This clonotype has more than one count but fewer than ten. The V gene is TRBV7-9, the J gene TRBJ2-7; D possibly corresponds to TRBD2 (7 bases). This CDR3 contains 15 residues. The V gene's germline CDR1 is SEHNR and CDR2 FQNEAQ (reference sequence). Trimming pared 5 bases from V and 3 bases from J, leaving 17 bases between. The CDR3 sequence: CASSGRGAQYYEQYF. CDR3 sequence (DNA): TGTGCCAGCAGCGGGAGGGGGGCGCAGTACTACGAGCAGTACTTC.